This is a list of T cell receptor beta chains from one sample in a study of human T cells and chemical hapten exposure. TCRdb passed the RACE reads through MiXCR, listing each CDR3 protein once. The sample shows about 99,000 distinct CDR3 sequences, around 12% of them seen only once. The starting material was whole blood, obtained in connection with sensitization to the hapten diphenylcyclopropenone (DPC). The receptors originated from a middle-aged woman with alopecia areata. Some clones in this sample may be carry-over from other donors' samples. The CDR3 runs from the conserved cysteine through the conserved F or W. Each record gives: clone size, V gene, D gene, J gene, CDR3 DNA, CDR3 protein. A D gene is named only where the DNA matches it firmly. Clone size appears in some rows only: once, few, many, or a class for an expanded clone.

>-|TRBV4-3|-|TRBJ2-1
TGCGCCAGCAGCCCCAGCCGGGCGCAAGGGGATGAGCAGTTCTTC
CASSPSRAQGDEQFF
>-|TRBV5-1|-|TRBJ1-6
TGCGCCAGCAGCTTGGCCTCCGGGGATTCACCCCTCCACTTT
CASSLASGDSPLHF
>few|TRBV18|-|TRBJ1-3
TGTGCCAGCTCACCAGGAACGAGTTTCTCTGGAAACACCATATATTTT
CASSPGTSFSGNTIYF
>-|TRBV11-1|-|TRBJ2-7
TGTGCCAGCAGCCCACGCGGGGTCTCCTACGAGCAGTACTTC
CASSPRGVSYEQYF
>many|TRBV6-2/TRBV6-3|-|TRBJ2-1
TGTGCCAGTCGGGACGCGGCATCTGGAGCAGTGGACTGGGGCAATGAGCAGTTCTTC
CASRDAASGAVDWGNEQFF
>many|TRBV9|-|TRBJ2-1
TGTGCCAGCAGCGTAGGACAATCGGTAGCGGTCTCCTACAATGAGCAGTTCTTC
CASSVGQSVAVSYNEQFF
>-|TRBV7-7|-|TRBJ2-1
TGTGCTAGCAGCTTAAATCGCGTGAATGAGCAGTTCTTC
CASSLNRVNEQFF
>few|TRBV12-3/TRBV12-4|-|TRBJ2-2
TGTGCCAGCAGCCGAAGGGGGGCGGGAACAACGTCGGGAGCCGGGCCCGGGGAGCTGTTTTTT
CASSRRGAGTTSGAGPGELFF
>few|TRBV3-1|-|TRBJ1-1
TGTGCCAGCAGCCATGGGGACGGCGTTGAAGCTTTCTTT
CASSHGDGVEAFF
>many|TRBV6-4|TRBD2|TRBJ2-2
TGTGCCAGCAGTGACCTAGCGGGAGAAGGCGGGGAGCTGTTTTTT
CASSDLAGEGGELFF
>-|TRBV28|-|TRBJ2-3
TGTGCCAGCAGTCTACAGGGTTGGGATACGCAGTATTTT
CASSLQGWDTQYF
>-|TRBV5-1|TRBD1|TRBJ2-3
TGCGCCAGCAGCTTGGGTACGATTGGACAGGGGGCTGAACTTTTT
CASSLGTIGQGAELF
>few|TRBV28|-|TRBJ2-1
TGTGCCAGCAGTCTAATGGGAACCCCCCGGAATGAGCAGTTCTTC
CASSLMGTPRNEQFF
>few|TRBV7-2|-|TRBJ2-1
TGTGCCAGCAGCCCCCCAGCGATTGAGCAGTTCTTC
CASSPPAIEQFF
>-|TRBV20-1|-|TRBJ1-1
TGCAGTGCTAGAGGTGGCGTCAGGTCCGTGAACACTGAAGCTTTCTTT
CSARGGVRSVNTEAFF
>many|TRBV28|TRBD2|TRBJ2-3
TGTGCCAGCAGTTTTAGCGGGAGGCGAAGGCATACGCAGTATTTT
CASSFSGRRRHTQYF